The present TCR beta chain was sequenced within a study of blood T cell repertoires in COVID-19. Background on the study: The study drew acute and convalescent COVID-19 samples from the United States, Italy and Spain. T cells, B-cell-depleted T cells, or PBMCs supplied cDNA or gDNA.

V lost 5 bases to trimming and J lost 2 bases, with 4 bases between them. The germline V gene encodes CDR1 KGHDR and CDR2 SFDVKD. This CDR3 comprises 12 residues. In the authors' workflow: Amplified reference gene primers provided the basis for estimating nucleated cell counts. Assay used: immunoSEQ multiplex PCR; TCRdb lists only in-frame clones, some missing. V and J calls and clone size follow that table, whereas D and trimming were derived from the DNA. The data contain tens of thousands of clones, just over 85% of them singletons. V and J are TRBV24-1 and TRBJ2-3; D is ambiguous. The clonotype originates from a man aged 45-60 years with active COVID-19. Material: peripheral blood. The CDR3: CATSGDTDTQYF. CDR3 sequence (DNA): TGTGCCACCAGTGGCGACACAGATACGCAGTATTTT.